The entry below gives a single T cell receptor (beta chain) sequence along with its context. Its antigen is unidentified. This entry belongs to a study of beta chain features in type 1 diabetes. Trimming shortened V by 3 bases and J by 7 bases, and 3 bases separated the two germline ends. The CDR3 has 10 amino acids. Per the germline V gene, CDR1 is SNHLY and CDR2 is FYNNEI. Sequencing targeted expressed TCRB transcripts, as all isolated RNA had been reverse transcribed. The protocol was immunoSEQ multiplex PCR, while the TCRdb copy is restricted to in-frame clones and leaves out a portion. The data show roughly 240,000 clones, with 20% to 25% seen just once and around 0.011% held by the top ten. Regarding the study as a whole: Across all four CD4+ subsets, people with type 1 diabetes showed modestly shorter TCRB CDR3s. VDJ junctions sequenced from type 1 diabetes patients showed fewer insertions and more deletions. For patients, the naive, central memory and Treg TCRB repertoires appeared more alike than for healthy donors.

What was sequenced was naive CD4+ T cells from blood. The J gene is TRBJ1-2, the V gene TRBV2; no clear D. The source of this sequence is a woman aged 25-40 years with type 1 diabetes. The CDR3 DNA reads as TGTGCCAGCAGTGACTCTGGCTACACCTTC. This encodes CASSDSGYTF.